This TCR beta chain was sequenced in a study of T-cell reconstitution after alpha-beta-depleted transplantation in children. Molecular barcoding with unique molecular identifiers was used for the TCRbeta library. TCRdb re-derived calls from the PCR reads in MiXCR, one entry per CDR3 protein. The data contain over 550,000 distinct CDR3 sequences, roughly a tenth of them singletons. Only a few counts were recorded for this clonotype. The CDR3 length is 13 residues. Germline V lookup: CDR1 MNHNS, CDR2 SASEGT. Trimming removed 10 bases at V and 6 bases at J, with 16 bases between. This clonotype was sampled from a human donor who donated a stem cell graft to a child with acute myeloid leukemia. Sequenced here: PBMCs from the stem cell graft donor, sampled from the stem cell graft. The chain carries TRBV6-1 and TRBJ2-1, with D perhaps matching TRBD2 (5 bases). The CDR3 bases are TGTGCCACCTCTAGCTCTTGGCCCAATGAGCAGTTCTTC. Its protein product is CATSSSWPNEQFF.